This T cell receptor beta chain was captured by sequencing in a study of brain metastases from non-small cell lung cancer. Profiling relied on immunoSEQ multiplex PCR, and the TCRdb table lists in-frame clones only, not all of them. This table holds roughly 8,300 clones, around four fifths found once. The CDR3 has 14 residues. V lost 3 bases and J 5 bases, leaving 13 bases between the germline ends. Germline CDR1 is KGHSH and CDR2 is LQKENI. The sequence was collected from a donor aged 40 or over with non-small cell lung cancer. The specimen was primary lung tumor tissue. The chain links TRBV18 to TRBJ1-1; a weak D match, TRBD1 (6 bases). The DNA for the CDR3 is TGTGCCAGCTCACCTCAAAGGGGGGGAACTGAAGCTTTCTTT. Translation: CASSPQRGGTEAFF.